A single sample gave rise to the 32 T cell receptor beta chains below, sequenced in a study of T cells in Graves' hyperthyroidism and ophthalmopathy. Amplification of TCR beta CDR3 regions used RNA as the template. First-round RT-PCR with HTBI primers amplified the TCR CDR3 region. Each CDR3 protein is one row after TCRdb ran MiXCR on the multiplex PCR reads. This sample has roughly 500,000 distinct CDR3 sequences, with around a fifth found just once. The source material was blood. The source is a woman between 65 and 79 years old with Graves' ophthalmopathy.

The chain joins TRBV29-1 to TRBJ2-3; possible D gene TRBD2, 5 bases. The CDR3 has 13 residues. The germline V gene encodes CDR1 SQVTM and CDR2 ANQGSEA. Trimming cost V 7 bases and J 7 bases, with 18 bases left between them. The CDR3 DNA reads TGCAGCGGTACTAGTCTCGCTACGAATACGCAGTATTTT. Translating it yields CSGTSLATNTQYF.

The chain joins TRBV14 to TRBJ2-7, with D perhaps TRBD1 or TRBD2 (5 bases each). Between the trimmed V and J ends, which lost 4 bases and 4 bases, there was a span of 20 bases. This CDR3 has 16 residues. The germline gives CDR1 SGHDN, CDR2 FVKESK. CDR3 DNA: TGTGCCAGCAGCCGGTACCGGGACCAAGTTCTTTACGAGCAGTACTTC. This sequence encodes CASSRYRDQVLYEQYF.

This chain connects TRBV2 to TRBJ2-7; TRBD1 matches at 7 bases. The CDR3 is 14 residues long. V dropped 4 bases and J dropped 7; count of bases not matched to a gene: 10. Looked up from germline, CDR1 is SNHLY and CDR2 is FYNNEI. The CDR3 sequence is CASSARQGLGEQYF. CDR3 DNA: TGTGCCAGCAGTGCTAGACAGGGTCTGGGGGAGCAGTACTTC.

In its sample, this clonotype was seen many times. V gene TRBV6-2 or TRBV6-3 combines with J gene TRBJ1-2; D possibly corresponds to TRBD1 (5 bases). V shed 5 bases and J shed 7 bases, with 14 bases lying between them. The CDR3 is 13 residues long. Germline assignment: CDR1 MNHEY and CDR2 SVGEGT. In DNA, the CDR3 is TGTGCCAGCAGTAATGGGGGAATATTTGGCTACACCTTC. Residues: CASSNGGIFGYTF.

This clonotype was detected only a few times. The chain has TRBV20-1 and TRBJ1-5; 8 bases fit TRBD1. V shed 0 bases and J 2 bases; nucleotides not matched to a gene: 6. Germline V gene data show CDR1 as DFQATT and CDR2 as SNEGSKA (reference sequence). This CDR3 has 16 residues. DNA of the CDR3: TGCAGTGCTAGAGATGGTCTGGACAGGGGCAATCAGCCCCAGCATTTT. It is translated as CSARDGLDRGNQPQHF.

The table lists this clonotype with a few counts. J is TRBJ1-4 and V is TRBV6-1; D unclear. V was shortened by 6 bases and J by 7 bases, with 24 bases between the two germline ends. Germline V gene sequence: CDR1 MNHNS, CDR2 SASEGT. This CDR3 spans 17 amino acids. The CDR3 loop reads CASSTTRDGGGGEKLFF. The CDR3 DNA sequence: TGTGCCAGCAGCACCACCAGAGACGGAGGAGGTGGTGAAAAACTGTTTTTT.

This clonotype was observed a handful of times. CDR3 sequence reads: CASSHPLRGTGELFF. In DNA form, the CDR3 reads TGTGCCAGCAGCCACCCCCTGAGGGGAACCGGGGAGCTGTTTTTT. The chain couples TRBV3-1 to TRBJ2-2; D possibly matches TRBD1 or TRBD2 (5 bases each). Germline CDR1 and CDR2: LGHDT and YNNKEL (reference sequence). V was trimmed by 3 bases and J by 5 bases, leaving 13 bases between them. The CDR3 runs to 15 residues.

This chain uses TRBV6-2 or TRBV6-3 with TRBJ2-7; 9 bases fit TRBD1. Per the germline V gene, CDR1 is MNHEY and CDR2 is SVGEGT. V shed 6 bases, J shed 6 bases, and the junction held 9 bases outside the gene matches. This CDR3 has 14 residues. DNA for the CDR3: TGTGCCAGCAGCTTGGGCGGGACAGGGCTCGAGCAGTACTTC. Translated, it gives CASSLGGTGLEQYF.

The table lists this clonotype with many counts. The CDR3: CASSEREAKNIQYF. The CDR3 DNA reads TGTGCCAGCAGTGAACGGGAAGCCAAAAACATTCAGTACTTC. The gene calls are TRBV2 and TRBJ2-4; TRBD2 might be the D (5 bases). The length of the CDR3 is 14 residues. Trimming shortened V by 2 bases and J by 0 bases, and 5 bases separated the two germline ends. Germline V gene lookup returns CDR1 SNHLY and CDR2 FYNNEI.

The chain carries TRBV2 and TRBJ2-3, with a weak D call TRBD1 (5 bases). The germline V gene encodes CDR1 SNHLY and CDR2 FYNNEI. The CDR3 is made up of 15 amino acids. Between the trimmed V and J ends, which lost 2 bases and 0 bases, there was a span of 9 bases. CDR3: CASSENWGSTDTQYF. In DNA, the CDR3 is TGTGCCAGCAGTGAAAATTGGGGCAGCACAGATACGCAGTATTTT. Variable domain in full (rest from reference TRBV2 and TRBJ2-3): EPEVTQTPSHQVTQMGQEVILRCVPISNHLYFYWYRQILGQKVEFLVSFYNNEISEKSEIFDDQFSVERPDGSNFTLKIRSTKLEDSAMYFCASSENWGSTDTQYFGPGTRLTVL.

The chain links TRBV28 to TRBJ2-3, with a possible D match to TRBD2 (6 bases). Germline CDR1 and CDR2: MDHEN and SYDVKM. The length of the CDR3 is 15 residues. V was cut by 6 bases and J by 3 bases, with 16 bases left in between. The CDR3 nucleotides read TGTGCCAGCAGCCAGCTCCCGACTAGTACAGATACGCAGTATTTT. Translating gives CASSQLPTSTDTQYF.

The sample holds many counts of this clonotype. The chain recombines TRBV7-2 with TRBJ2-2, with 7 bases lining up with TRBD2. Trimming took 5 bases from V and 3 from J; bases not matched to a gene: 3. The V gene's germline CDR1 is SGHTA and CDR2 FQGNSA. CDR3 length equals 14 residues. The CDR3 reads CASSRDYYTGELFF. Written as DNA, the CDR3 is TGTGCCAGCAGCCGGGACTACTACACCGGGGAGCTGTTTTTT.

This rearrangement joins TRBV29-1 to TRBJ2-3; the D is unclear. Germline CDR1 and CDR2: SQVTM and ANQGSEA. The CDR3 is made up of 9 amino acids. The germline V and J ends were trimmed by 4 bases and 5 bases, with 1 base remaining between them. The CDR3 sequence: CSVGDTQYF. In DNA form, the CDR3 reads TGCAGCGTTGGAGATACGCAGTATTTT.

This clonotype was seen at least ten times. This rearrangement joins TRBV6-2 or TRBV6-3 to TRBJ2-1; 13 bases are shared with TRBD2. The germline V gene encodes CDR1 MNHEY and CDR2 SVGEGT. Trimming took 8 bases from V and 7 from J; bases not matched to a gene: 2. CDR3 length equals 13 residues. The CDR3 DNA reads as TGTGCCAGCCGGACTAGCGGGAGTAATGAGCAGTTCTTC. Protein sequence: CASRTSGSNEQFF.

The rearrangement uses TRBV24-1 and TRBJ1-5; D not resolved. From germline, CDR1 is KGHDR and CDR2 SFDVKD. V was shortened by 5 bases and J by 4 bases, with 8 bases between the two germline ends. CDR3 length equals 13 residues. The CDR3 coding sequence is TGTGCCACCAGTGGGGCACCTAATCAGCCCCAGCATTTT. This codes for CATSGAPNQPQHF.

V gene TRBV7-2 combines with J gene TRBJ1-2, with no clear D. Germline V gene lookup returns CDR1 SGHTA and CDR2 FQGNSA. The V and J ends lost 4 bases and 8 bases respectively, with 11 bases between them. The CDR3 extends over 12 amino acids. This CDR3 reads CASSSRPKGYTF. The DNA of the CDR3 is TGTGCCAGCAGCTCCCGGCCGAAAGGCTACACCTTC.

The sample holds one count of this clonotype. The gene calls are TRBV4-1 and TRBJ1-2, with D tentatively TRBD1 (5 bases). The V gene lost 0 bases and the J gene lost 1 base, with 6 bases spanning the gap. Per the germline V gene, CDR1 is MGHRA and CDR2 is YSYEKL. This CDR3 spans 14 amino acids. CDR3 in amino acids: CASSQEGLNYGYTF. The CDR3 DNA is TGCGCCAGCAGCCAAGAGGGGCTTAACTATGGCTACACCTTC.

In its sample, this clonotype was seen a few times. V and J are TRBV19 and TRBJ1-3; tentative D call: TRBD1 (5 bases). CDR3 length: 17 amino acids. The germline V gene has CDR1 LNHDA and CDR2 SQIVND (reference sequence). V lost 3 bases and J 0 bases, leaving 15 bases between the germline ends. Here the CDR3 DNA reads TGTGCCAGTAGTATCGGTTTCCGGGGCTACTCTGGAAACACCATATATTTT. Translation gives CASSIGFRGYSGNTIYF.

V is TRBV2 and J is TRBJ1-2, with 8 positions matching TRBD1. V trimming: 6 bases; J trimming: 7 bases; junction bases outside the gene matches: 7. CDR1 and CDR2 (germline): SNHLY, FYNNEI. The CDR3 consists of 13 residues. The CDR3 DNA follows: TGTGCCAGCAGCCCAAGGACAGGGATTGGCTACACCTTC. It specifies CASSPRTGIGYTF.

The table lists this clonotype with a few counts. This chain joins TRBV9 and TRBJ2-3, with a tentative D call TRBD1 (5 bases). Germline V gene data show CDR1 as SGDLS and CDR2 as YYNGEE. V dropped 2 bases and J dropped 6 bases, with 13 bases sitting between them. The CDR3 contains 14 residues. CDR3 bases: TGTGCCAGCAGCGTTAGGACCAAGGGGGATACGCAGTATTTT. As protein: CASSVRTKGDTQYF.

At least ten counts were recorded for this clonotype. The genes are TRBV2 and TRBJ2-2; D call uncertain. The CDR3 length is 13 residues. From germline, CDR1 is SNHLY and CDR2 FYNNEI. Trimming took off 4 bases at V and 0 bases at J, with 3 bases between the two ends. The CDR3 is CASSVTNTGELFF. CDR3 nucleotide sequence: TGTGCCAGCAGTGTAACGAACACCGGGGAGCTGTTTTTT.

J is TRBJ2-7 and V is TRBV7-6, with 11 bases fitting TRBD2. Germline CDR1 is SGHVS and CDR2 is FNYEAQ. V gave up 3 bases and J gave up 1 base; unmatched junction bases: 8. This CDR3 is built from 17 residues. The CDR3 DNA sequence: TGTGCCAGCAGCTTTAGCGGGAGGGCCGGGCCGTCCTACGAGCAGTACTTC. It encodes CASSFSGRAGPSYEQYF. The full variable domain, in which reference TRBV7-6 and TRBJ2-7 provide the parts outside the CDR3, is GAGVSQSPRYKVTKRGQDVALRCDPISGHVSLYWYRQALGQGPEFLTYFNYEAQQDKSGLPNDRFSAERPEGSISTLTIQRTEQRDSAMYRCASSFSGRAGPSYEQYFGPGTRLTVT.

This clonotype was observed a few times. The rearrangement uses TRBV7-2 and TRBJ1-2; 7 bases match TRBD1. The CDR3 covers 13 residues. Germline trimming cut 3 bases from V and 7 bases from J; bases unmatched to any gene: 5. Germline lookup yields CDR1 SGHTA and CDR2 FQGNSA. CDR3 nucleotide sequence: TGTGCCAGCAGCTTGACAGGGTCGATTGGCTACACCTTC. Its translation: CASSLTGSIGYTF.

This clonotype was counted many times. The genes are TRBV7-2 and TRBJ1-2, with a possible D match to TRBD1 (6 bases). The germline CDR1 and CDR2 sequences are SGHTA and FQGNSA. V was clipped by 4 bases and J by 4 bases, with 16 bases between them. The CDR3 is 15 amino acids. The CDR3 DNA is TGTGCCAGCAGCTCTCTTACAGGGATTGGCTATGGCTACACCTTC. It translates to CASSSLTGIGYGYTF. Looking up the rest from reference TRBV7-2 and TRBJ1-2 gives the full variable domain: GAGVSQSPSNKVTEKGKDVELRCDPISGHTALYWYRQSLGQGLEFLIYFQGNSAPDKSGLPSDRFSAERTGGSVSTLTIQRTQQEDSAVYLCASSSLTGIGYGYTFGSGTRLTVV.

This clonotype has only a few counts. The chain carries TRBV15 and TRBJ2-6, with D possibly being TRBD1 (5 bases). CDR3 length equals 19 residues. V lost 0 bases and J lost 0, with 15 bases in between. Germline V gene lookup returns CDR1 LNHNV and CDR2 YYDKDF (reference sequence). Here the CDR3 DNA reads TGTGCCACCAGCAGAGATTCGACAGTAATGTACTCTGGGGCCAACGTCCTGACTTTC. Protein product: CATSRDSTVMYSGANVLTF. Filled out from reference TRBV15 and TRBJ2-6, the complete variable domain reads DAMVIQNPRYQVTQFGKPVTLSCSQTLNHNVMYWYQQKSSQAPKLLFHYYDKDFNNEADTPDNFQSRRPNTSFCFLDIRSPGLGDTAMYLCATSRDSTVMYSGANVLTFGAGSRLTVL.

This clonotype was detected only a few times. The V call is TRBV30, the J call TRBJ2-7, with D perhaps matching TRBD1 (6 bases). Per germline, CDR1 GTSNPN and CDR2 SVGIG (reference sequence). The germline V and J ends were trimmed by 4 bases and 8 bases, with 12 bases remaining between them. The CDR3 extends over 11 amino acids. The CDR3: CAWTSRDKQYF. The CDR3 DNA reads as TGTGCCTGGACAAGTAGGGACAAGCAGTACTTC.

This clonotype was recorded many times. CDR3 in amino acids: CASSFRGNSYEQYF. The CDR3 DNA reads TGTGCCAGCAGTTTCAGGGGGAACTCCTACGAGCAGTACTTC. The J gene is TRBJ2-7, the V gene TRBV28; 7 positions match TRBD1. The V and J ends lost 3 bases and 0 bases, in that order; junction bases with no gene match: 2. There are 14 residues in the CDR3. CDR1 MDHEN and CDR2 SYDVKM come from the germline V gene.

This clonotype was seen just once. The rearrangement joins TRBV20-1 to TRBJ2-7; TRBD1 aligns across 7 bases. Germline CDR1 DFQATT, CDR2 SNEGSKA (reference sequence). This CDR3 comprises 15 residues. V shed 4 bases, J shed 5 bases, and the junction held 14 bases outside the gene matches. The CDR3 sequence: CSAIKPQGVIDEQYF. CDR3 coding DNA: TGCAGTGCTATTAAACCGCAGGGGGTAATCGACGAGCAGTACTTC.

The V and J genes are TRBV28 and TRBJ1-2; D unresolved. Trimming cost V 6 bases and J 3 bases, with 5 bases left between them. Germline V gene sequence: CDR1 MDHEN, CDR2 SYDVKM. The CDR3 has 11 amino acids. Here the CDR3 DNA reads TGTGCCAGCAGAAGGGACTATGGCTACACCTTC. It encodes CASRRDYGYTF.

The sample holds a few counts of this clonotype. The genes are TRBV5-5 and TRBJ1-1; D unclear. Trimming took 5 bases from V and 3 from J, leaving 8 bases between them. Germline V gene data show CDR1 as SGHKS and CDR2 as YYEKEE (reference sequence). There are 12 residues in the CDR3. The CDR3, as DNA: TGTGCCAGCAGGTGGGAATACACTGAAGCTTTCTTT. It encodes CASRWEYTEAFF. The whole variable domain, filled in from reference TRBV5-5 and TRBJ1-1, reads DAGVTQSPTHLIKTRGQQVTLRCSPISGHKSVSWYQQVLGQGPQFIFQYYEKEERGRGNFPDRFSARQFPNYSSELNVNALLLGDSALYLCASRWEYTEAFFGQGTRLTVV.

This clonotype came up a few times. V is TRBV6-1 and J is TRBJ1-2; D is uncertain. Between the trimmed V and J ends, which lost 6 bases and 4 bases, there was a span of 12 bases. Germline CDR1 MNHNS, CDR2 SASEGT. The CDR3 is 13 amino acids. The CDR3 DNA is TGTGCCAGCAGCCCGCAAGGAGTCTATGGCTACACCTTC. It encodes CASSPQGVYGYTF.

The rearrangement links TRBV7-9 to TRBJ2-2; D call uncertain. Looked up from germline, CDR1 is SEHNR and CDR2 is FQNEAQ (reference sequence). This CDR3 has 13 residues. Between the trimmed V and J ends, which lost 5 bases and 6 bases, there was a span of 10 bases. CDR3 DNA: TGTGCCAGCAGCGCGCAGTCCGCCGGGGAGCTGTTTTTT. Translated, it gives CASSAQSAGELFF.